This entry lists 30 T cell receptor beta chains sequenced from one sample in a study of early T cells in non-severe SARS-CoV-2 infection. TCRdb recomputed calls from the 5' RACE reads with MiXCR, one row per CDR3 protein. The table includes around 63,000 distinct CDR3 sequences, approximately 5.9% detected once. Source: whole blood, taken at baseline. The receptors here all came from an adult who was a healthcare worker with PCR-confirmed SARS-CoV-2 infection or an uninfected control (not recorded which).

The sample holds many counts of this clonotype. J is TRBJ1-2 and V is TRBV5-6; D might be TRBD1 (5 bases). The CDR3 is made up of 14 amino acids. Germline V gene lookup returns CDR1 SGHDT and CDR2 YYEEEE. Trimming left V 7 bases short and J 3 bases short, with 16 bases between. The CDR3 protein is CASGYRSSHYGYTF. Written as DNA, the CDR3 is TGTGCCAGCGGTTACAGGTCATCGCACTATGGCTACACCTTC.

This clonotype was counted at least ten times. The V gene is TRBV10-3, the J gene TRBJ2-3; 9 nucleotides agree with TRBD2. CDR3 length: 16 residues. Looked up from germline, CDR1 is ENHRY and CDR2 is SYGVKD. The V segment lost 0 bases and the J segment 5 bases; nucleotides outside the gene matches: 6. The chain's CDR3 is CAISESGLASRDTQYF. DNA for the CDR3: TGTGCCATCAGTGAGTCGGGACTAGCTTCAAGAGATACGCAGTATTTT.

At least ten counts were recorded for this clonotype. The chain has TRBV6-5 and TRBJ2-1; D possibly uses TRBD1 or TRBD2 (5 bases each). Germline V gene lookup returns CDR1 MNHEY and CDR2 SVGAGI. V shed 1 base and J shed 6 bases, with 10 bases lying between them. This CDR3 has 14 amino acids. DNA of the CDR3: TGTGCCAGCAGTTACTTATTCGGGACCAATGAGCAGTTCTTC. Translation gives CASSYLFGTNEQFF.

This rearrangement joins TRBV19 to TRBJ2-2, with D tentatively TRBD2 (6 bases). This CDR3 contains 14 residues. Germline loops: CDR1 LNHDA, CDR2 SQIVND (reference sequence). Trimming removed 10 bases from V and 0 bases from J, with 12 bases in between. Here the CDR3 DNA reads TGTGCCACACCGGGACTCGCGAACACCGGGGAGCTGTTTTTT. This translates into CATPGLANTGELFF. The full variable domain, completed using reference TRBV19 and TRBJ2-2, is DGGITQSPKYLFRKEGQNVTLSCEQNLNHDAMYWYRQDPGQGLRLIYYSQIVNDFQKGDIAEGYSVSREKKESFPLTVTSAQKNPTAFYLCATPGLANTGELFFGEGSRLTVL.

This clonotype was seen a few times. One end of the junction varies from germline; a read error may be responsible. The genes are TRBV27 and TRBJ2-1; D tentatively reads TRBD1 or TRBD2 (5 bases each). The CDR3 extends over 13 amino acids. CDR1 and CDR2 (germline): MNHEY, SMNVEV (reference sequence). This CDR3 reads CVSRDGIYNEQFF. The CDR3 nucleotides are TGTGTCAGCAGGGACGGGATCTACAATGAGCAGTTCTTC.

This clonotype was seen many times. The rearrangement joins TRBV6-5 to TRBJ1-6; TRBD1 matches 8 bases. Germline values: CDR1 MNHEY, CDR2 SVGAGI. CDR3 size: 15 residues. The V gene end was trimmed by 6 bases and the J gene end by 6 bases; junction bases not matched to a gene: 7. The CDR3 protein is CASRILQGVNSPLHF. CDR3 sequence (DNA): TGTGCCAGCAGGATATTACAGGGGGTTAATTCACCCCTCCACTTT.

The table lists this clonotype with many counts. The V call is TRBV5-5, the J call TRBJ1-2; TRBD1 might be the D (5 bases). Trimming removed 4 bases at V and 2 bases at J, with 24 bases between. CDR3 length: 18 residues. From germline, CDR1 is SGHKS and CDR2 YYEKEE (reference sequence). CDR3 loop: CASSTAEMILGANYGYTF. The CDR3 bases are TGTGCCAGCAGCACCGCTGAAATGATCCTAGGGGCCAACTATGGCTACACCTTC.

This clonotype was detected many times. V is TRBV7-8 and J is TRBJ2-7; 10 bases are a match to TRBD2. CDR1 is SGHVS and CDR2 is FQNEAQ in the germline V gene. The trim removed 3 bases at V and 11 bases at J, leaving 10 bases unmatched. The CDR3 is 14 amino acids. CDR3 residues: CASSLLPQRGGKYF. As DNA, the CDR3 is TGTGCCAGCAGCTTGCTCCCCCAGCGGGGGGGGAAGTACTTC.

This clonotype was observed at least ten times. This sequence joins TRBV6-1 and TRBJ2-5; no reliable D call. V was trimmed by 2 bases and J by 5 bases, leaving 12 bases between them. The CDR3 has 14 amino acids. The germline V gene encodes CDR1 MNHNS and CDR2 SASEGT. CDR3 nucleotide sequence: TGTGCCAGCAGTGAATTCCTCTCACGGGAGACCCAGTACTTC. It codes for CASSEFLSRETQYF.

This clonotype came up a few times. The chain couples TRBV20-1 to TRBJ2-5; D is unresolved. The CDR3 sequence is 13 residues long. Germline CDR1 reads DFQATT; CDR2 reads SNEGSKA (reference sequence). The V end was cut by 8 bases, the J end by 1 base, with 14 bases between. Here the CDR3 reads CSSYRAIQETQYF. CDR3 DNA sequence: TGCAGTTCCTATAGGGCTATCCAAGAGACCCAGTACTTC.

The chain employs TRBV4-3 and TRBJ2-7, with D possibly called TRBD1 or TRBD2 (5 bases each). Between the trimmed V and J ends, which lost 0 bases and 5 bases, there was a span of 17 bases. The CDR3 consists of 16 residues. Germline V gives CDR1 LGHNA, CDR2 YSLEER. CDR3 region: CASSQDVRGLGDEQYF. The CDR3 DNA follows: TGCGCCAGCAGCCAAGATGTTCGAGGGTTGGGGGACGAGCAGTACTTC.

This clonotype has a count of ten or more. The gene calls are TRBV20-1 and TRBJ2-1, with 7 nucleotides matching TRBD2. CDR1 is DFQATT, CDR2 SNEGSKA, per germline (reference sequence). The CDR3 has 19 residues. V was pared by 1 base and J by 3 bases, with 18 bases of the junction left unmatched. CDR3 loop: CSARVSGDWGEGFYNEQFF. In DNA form, the CDR3 reads TGCAGTGCTAGAGTCAGCGGGGACTGGGGAGAGGGTTTCTACAATGAGCAGTTCTTC.

This clonotype occurred many times. The chain links TRBV6-9 to TRBJ2-4, with 7 positions matching TRBD1. CDR1 is MNHGY, CDR2 SVAAGI, per germline. The V and J ends lost 10 bases and 0 bases, in that order; junction bases with no gene match: 9. This CDR3 has 15 residues. In DNA form, the CDR3 reads TGTGCCACCGCTACAGGGGATTTAGCCAAAAACATTCAGTACTTC. Protein product: CATATGDLAKNIQYF.

This clonotype was detected ten times or more. The germline gene is not matched at one end of the junction; a read error may be the cause. The gene calls are TRBV4-1 and TRBJ2-5; 15 nucleotides align to TRBD2. The CDR3 is made up of 18 amino acids. Germline-derived CDR1 and CDR2 are MGHRA and YSYEKL. CDR3 in amino acids: CASSQLGLAGGGREAQYF. DNA of the CDR3: TGCGCCAGCAGCCAACTAGGACTAGCGGGAGGGGGAAGAGAGGCCCAGTACTTC.

This sequence joins TRBV28 and TRBJ2-7; a possible D gene is TRBD1 (6 bases). The germline gives CDR1 MDHEN, CDR2 SYDVKM. V was pared by 2 bases and J by 1 base, with 15 bases between. This CDR3 has 16 amino acids. CDR3 sequence: CASSLHITDSSYEQYF. The CDR3 nucleotides are TGTGCCAGCAGTTTACATATCACGGACAGTTCCTACGAGCAGTACTTC.

This clonotype was seen repeatedly, ten times or more. V gene TRBV28 combines with J gene TRBJ2-1; 11 nucleotides match TRBD2. The junction had 1 base not matched to a gene; V was cut back by 8 bases and J by 4 bases. CDR3 length: 13 residues. Germline CDR1 reads MDHEN; CDR2 reads SYDVKM. This chain's CDR3 is CASGTSGYNEQFF. The CDR3, as DNA: TGTGCCAGCGGGACTAGCGGATACAATGAGCAGTTCTTC.

This clonotype appeared a few times. This sequence joins TRBV7-9 and TRBJ1-5; 9 nucleotides agree with TRBD1. Germline assignment: CDR1 SEHNR and CDR2 FQNEAQ (reference sequence). J lost 1 base, V lost 5 bases, and 6 bases had no gene match. This CDR3 has 16 amino acids. The chain's CDR3 is CASSGPGQGSNQPQHF. DNA of the CDR3: TGTGCCAGCAGCGGACCGGGACAGGGCAGCAATCAGCCCCAGCATTTT.

The chain links TRBV20-1 to TRBJ2-7; the D gene is possibly TRBD2 (5 bases). Germline CDR1 reads DFQATT; CDR2 reads SNEGSKA (reference sequence). Trimming took 5 bases from V and 2 from J, leaving 19 bases between them. The length of the CDR3 is 15 residues. The CDR3 nucleotides are TGCAGTGCTGCCCCGACTAACCGGCCGACCTACGAGCAGTACTTC. It encodes CSAAPTNRPTYEQYF.

A few counts support this clonotype. The chain couples TRBV20-1 to TRBJ2-1, with 9 positions matching TRBD2. Germline V gives CDR1 DFQATT, CDR2 SNEGSKA (reference sequence). The CDR3 covers 15 residues. The trim removed 0 bases at V and 8 bases at J, leaving 8 bases unmatched. The CDR3 sequence is CSARDYGGRAHEQFF. The DNA for the CDR3 is TGCAGTGCTAGAGATTATGGCGGGAGGGCCCATGAGCAGTTCTTC.

This clonotype was detected a few times. The chain is built from TRBV7-2 and TRBJ2-1; 9 bases agree with TRBD1. The CDR3 sequence is 16 residues long. J lost 5 bases, V lost 2 bases, and 7 bases had no gene match. Germline V CDR1 and CDR2: SGHTA, FQGNSA. The CDR3 spells CASSLRLQGANNEQFF. CDR3 DNA: TGTGCCAGCAGCTTAAGGTTACAGGGGGCTAACAATGAGCAGTTCTTC.

The V and J genes are TRBV11-1 and TRBJ1-1; 7 nucleotides agree with TRBD1. The CDR3 extends over 14 amino acids. V shed 5 bases, J shed 3 bases, and the junction held 6 bases outside the gene matches. In germline, CDR1 is SGHAT, CDR2 FQDESV (reference sequence). This chain's CDR3 is CASSPTGLYTEAFF. For the CDR3, the DNA is TGTGCCAGCAGCCCGACAGGGCTGTACACTGAAGCTTTCTTT.

This clonotype showed up many times. The chain links TRBV12-3 or TRBV12-4 to TRBJ2-5, with D possibly matching TRBD2 (5 bases). The CDR3 has 14 residues. Trimming took 3 bases from V and 3 from J, leaving 11 bases between them. The CDR3: CASSFRSGKETQYF. CDR3 DNA sequence: TGTGCCAGCAGTTTCCGGAGCGGAAAAGAGACCCAGTACTTC.

This clonotype was recorded many times. The chain employs TRBV11-2 and TRBJ1-6; D gene ambiguous. Per germline, CDR1 SGHAT and CDR2 FQNNGV. V was pared by 3 bases and J by 9 bases, with 15 bases between. This CDR3 is built from 15 residues. CDR3 in DNA: TGTGCCAGCAGCTTCCGGGCCACCCGAGGTTCACCCCTCCACTTT. This gives the protein CASSFRATRGSPLHF. Supplemented by reference TRBV11-2 and TRBJ1-6, the full variable domain reads EAGVAQSPRYKIIEKRQSVAFWCNPISGHATLYWYQQILGQGPKLLIQFQNNGVVDDSQLPKDRFSAERLKGVDSTLKIQPAKLEDSAVYLCASSFRATRGSPLHFGNGTRLTVT.

This clonotype has just a few counts. J is TRBJ2-7 and V is TRBV10-2; D not resolved. Germline values: CDR1 WSHSY, CDR2 SAAADI. Trimming pared 3 bases from V and 7 bases from J, leaving 19 bases between. The CDR3 sequence is 15 residues long. The CDR3 here is CASSDFVQTGLEQYF. In nucleotides, the CDR3 is TGCGCCAGCAGTGATTTCGTCCAGACTGGGTTAGAGCAGTACTTC.

Note on this clonotype: A much larger clonotype is one base distant, so this may be a read error. The chain carries TRBV20-1 and TRBJ2-2; perhaps TRBD2 as D (6 bases). Germline lookup yields CDR1 DFQATT and CDR2 SNEGSKA (reference sequence). The CDR3 contains 16 residues. CDR3 loop: CSARRQGEDWTGGLFF. The CDR3 DNA reads as TGCAGTGCTAGGAGGCAGGGAGAAGACTGGACCGGGGGGCTGTTTTTT.

This clonotype was counted many times. The J gene is TRBJ2-7, the V gene TRBV5-1, with 9 bases matching TRBD2. Germline values: CDR1 SGHRS, CDR2 YFSETQ. The CDR3 is 17 residues long. J was trimmed by 0 bases and V by 6 bases; bases with no gene match: 13. The CDR3 reads CASKGLATSLSSYEQYF. In DNA form, the CDR3 reads TGCGCCAGCAAAGGACTAGCGACTAGTCTTAGCTCCTACGAGCAGTACTTC. Together with reference TRBV5-1 and TRBJ2-7, the CDR3 gives the full variable domain: KAGVTQTPRYLIKTRGQQVTLSCSPISGHRSVSWYQQTPGQGLQFLFEYFSETQRNKGNFPGRFSGRQFSNSRSEMNVSTLELGDSALYLCASKGLATSLSSYEQYFGPGTRLTVT.

This chain links TRBV4-3 with TRBJ1-5; D is undetermined. The V gene lost 1 base and the J gene lost 0 bases, with 13 bases spanning the gap. The germline CDR1 and CDR2 sequences are LGHNA and YSLEER. This CDR3 is 17 amino acids long. This chain's CDR3 is CASSQVRAVDSNQPQHF. CDR3 coding DNA: TGCGCCAGCAGCCAAGTTCGGGCCGTCGATAGCAATCAGCCCCAGCATTTT.

This clonotype was seen repeatedly, ten times or more. V is TRBV24-1 and J is TRBJ2-1, with unresolved D. CDR1 and CDR2 (germline): KGHDR, SFDVKD. CDR3 length: 13 residues. V lost 1 base and J 8 bases, leaving 8 bases between the germline ends. As DNA, the CDR3 is TGTGCCACCAGTGATTTTTTTCTGCATGAGCAGTTCTTC. Protein sequence: CATSDFFLHEQFF.

J is TRBJ2-1 and V is TRBV6-5; TRBD1 aligns across 8 bases. CDR3 length: 14 amino acids. The J segment lost 4 bases and the V segment lost 4 bases, leaving 3 bases of the junction unmatched. Per germline, CDR1 MNHEY and CDR2 SVGAGI. The CDR3 loop reads CASSSDRGYNEQFF. CDR3 sequence (DNA): TGTGCCAGCAGTTCCGACAGGGGTTACAATGAGCAGTTCTTC.

This clonotype was observed many times. This rearrangement joins TRBV4-2 to TRBJ2-7; D is undetermined. Trimming pared 0 bases from V and 3 bases from J, leaving 6 bases between. Germline V gene lookup returns CDR1 LGHNA and CDR2 YNFKEQ. This CDR3 has 13 residues. The CDR3 DNA reads TGTGCCAGCAGCCAAGACCACAGCTACGAGCAGTACTTC. Translated: CASSQDHSYEQYF.